This is a list of T cell receptor beta chains from one sample in a study of shared clonotypes between healthy human individuals. Produced via immunoSEQ multiplex PCR; TCRdb's table is partial and in-frame only. The data show around 2.5 million clones, approximately 93% seen once. The material sequenced was naive CD4+ T cells from PBMCs. The receptors derive from a man younger than 35 in good health. Some clones in this sample may be carry-over from other donors' samples. Each CDR3 is given with its conserved first and last residue. The order of the fields is clone size, D gene, J gene, V gene, CDR3 DNA, CDR3 protein. A D gene is named only where the DNA matches it firmly. Expanded clones get a size class; other rows say once, few or many, or leave the size out.

>once|-|TRBJ2-3|TRBV7-6
TGTGCCAGCCCCTCCTGGAGCACAGATACGCAGTATTTT
CASPSWSTDTQYF
>-|-|TRBJ2-1|TRBV12-5
TGTGCTAGTGGTTTGGACCTACAGGGTGGTGTTGAGCAGTTCTTC
CASGLDLQGGVEQFF
>-|-|TRBJ2-7|TRBV28
TGTGCCAGCCAACGAGGATCCTACGAGCAGTACTTC
CASQRGSYEQYF
>-|TRBD1|TRBJ2-2|TRBV28
TGTGCCAGCACCTTGGGGGACAGGGGTACCGGGGAGCTGTTTTTT
CASTLGDRGTGELFF
>few|-|TRBJ1-2|TRBV2
TGTGCCAGCCGGGGGTTACGAGGCTACACCTTC
CASRGLRGYTF
>-|-|TRBJ1-2|TRBV19
TGTGCCAGTAGACCTACGGCCCCCGGGAGCTATGGCTACACCTTC
CASRPTAPGSYGYTF
>-|-|TRBJ2-1|TRBV30
TGTGCCTGGATGGCGGGGCCACCGGATGAGCAGTTCTTC
CAWMAGPPDEQFF
>-|TRBD2|TRBJ2-1|TRBV28
TGTGCCAGCATCCTGGGCGGGGCGGGAGCCTCCTACAATGAGCAGTTCTTC
CASILGGAGASYNEQFF
>-|-|TRBJ1-2|TRBV6-1
TGTGCCAGCAGTGATGCGGGGGCTGGAGGCTACACCTTC
CASSDAGAGGYTF
>once|-|TRBJ2-1|TRBV4-1
TGCGCCAGCAGCCAAGAATTGGGCAGGGTAAATGAGCAGTTCTTC
CASSQELGRVNEQFF
>-|-|TRBJ2-5|TRBV27
TGTGCCAGCAGTCCCCGGGTCTCAGTGCCTTATGGGGAAGGAGAGACCCAGTACTTC
CASSPRVSVPYGEGETQYF
>once|-|TRBJ2-4|TRBV15
TGTGCCACCAGCAGAGACAGGGAAGGTGCCAAAAACATTCAGTACTTC
CATSRDREGAKNIQYF
>once|TRBD1|TRBJ1-2|TRBV10-3
TGTGCCATCAGTCGGACAGGCCTCGGCTATGGCTACACCTTC
CAISRTGLGYGYTF
>-|-|TRBJ2-5|TRBV11-2
TGTGCCAGCAGCTTAGGACGGTACCAAGAGACCCAGTACTTC
CASSLGRYQETQYF
>-|-|TRBJ1-5|TRBV28
TGTGCCAGCAGTCCGGGACACTCCGTCGGGGGCAATCAGCCCCAGCATTTT
CASSPGHSVGGNQPQHF
>-|TRBD2|TRBJ2-7|TRBV10-3
TGTGCCATCAAGTCGGGACTAGCGGCCCCCGGAGCCCCCTACGAGCAGTACTTC
CAIKSGLAAPGAPYEQYF
>-|TRBD1|TRBJ2-7|TRBV5-5
TGTGCCAGCAGCTTGGAGATGGACAGGGGGCAATACGAGCAGTACTTC
CASSLEMDRGQYEQYF
>-|TRBD1|TRBJ1-2|TRBV9
TGTGCCAGCAGCGTAGCGGTTACGGGACAGAACTATGGCTACACCTTC
CASSVAVTGQNYGYTF
>-|TRBD1|TRBJ2-7|TRBV18
TGTGCCAGCTCACAAGGGACAGGCTCCTACGAGCAGTACTTC
CASSQGTGSYEQYF
>-|-|TRBJ2-1|TRBV11-2
TGTGCCAGCAGCATCGCTGGAAATGAGCAGTTCTTC
CASSIAGNEQFF
>-|TRBD1|TRBJ2-5|TRBV7-6
TGTGCCAGCAGCTTTGAAGGACAGGGTGCGACCCAGTACTTC
CASSFEGQGATQYF
>-|-|TRBJ1-4|TRBV5-1
TGCGCCAGCAGCCTAGACCGCGGGGGGAATGAAAAACTGTTTTTT
CASSLDRGGNEKLFF
>once|-|TRBJ1-3|TRBV21-1
TGTGCCAGCAATGGGGAAACGGGAAACACCATATATTTT
CASNGETGNTIYF
>-|-|TRBJ2-7|TRBV5-1
TGCGCCAGCAGCTCGCAAGCGGGCCGAAAAATCTCCTACGAGCAGTACTTC
CASSSQAGRKISYEQYF
>-|-|TRBJ1-1|TRBV29-1
TGCAGCGTAAGACTGCTAGTGAACACTGAAGCTTTCTTT
CSVRLLVNTEAFF
>-|-|TRBJ2-7|TRBV5-1
TGCGCCAGCAGCAGACGGACGTCGGAAGCCGACGAGCAGTACTTC
CASSRRTSEADEQYF
>-|TRBD1|TRBJ2-1|TRBV9
TGTGCCAGCAACCACAACTTGGGACAGAGAGACTCCTACAATGAGCAGTTCTTC
CASNHNLGQRDSYNEQFF
>-|-|TRBJ2-1|TRBV7-9
TGTGCCAGCAGCTTAGGGATGGCCAGCTCCTACAATGAGCAGTTCTTC
CASSLGMASSYNEQFF
>-|-|TRBJ2-3|TRBV9
TGTGCCAGTCCGTGCTCCGGTAATAGCACAGATACGCAGTATTTT
CASPCSGNSTDTQYF
>-|-|TRBJ2-1|TRBV5-1
TGCGCCAGCAGCTCCGGATCCGGGACAAGTTCCTACAATGAGCAGTTCTTC
CASSSGSGTSSYNEQFF
>-|-|TRBJ1-2|TRBV10-3
TGTGCCATCAGTGAGTCTGGAGGCTACACCTTC
CAISESGGYTF
>-|-|TRBJ2-6|TRBV11-3
TGTGCCAGCAGCTTTGGGGGGTCAAGCTCTGGGGCCAACGTCCTGACTTTC
CASSFGGSSSGANVLTF
>-|-|TRBJ1-4|TRBV5-4
TGTGCCAGCAGCTTGAGGTCGCAGGGTAGCGAAAAACTGTTTTTT
CASSLRSQGSEKLFF
>once|TRBD2|TRBJ2-2|TRBV5-1
TGCGCCAGCCAGGGACTAGCGGAGCCAAAACAGGGCGGGGAGCTGTTTTTT
CASQGLAEPKQGGELFF
>-|TRBD1|TRBJ2-7|TRBV7-2
TGTGCCAGCAGCGGCCGGGACAGGGCCCTAGGGCAGTACTTC
CASSGRDRALGQYF
>-|-|TRBJ2-7|TRBV28
TGTGCCAGCAGTCCATACAACGAGCAGTACTTC
CASSPYNEQYF
>-|TRBD1|TRBJ1-2|TRBV5-4
TGTGCCAGCAGCTTGCTGGGCAGGGGGAACTATGGCTACACCTTC
CASSLLGRGNYGYTF
>-|-|TRBJ2-1|TRBV4-2
TGTGCCAGCAGCGCACGACTACTTGGATCCTACAATGAGCAGTTCTTC
CASSARLLGSYNEQFF
>-|-|TRBJ1-1|TRBV7-2
TGTGCCAGCAGCTTTTATCGAGGGGAGTTAGCTTTCTTT
CASSFYRGELAFF
>-|-|TRBJ1-3|TRBV27
TGTGCCAGCAGTTTAGGAGCCTCTGGAAACACCATATATTTT
CASSLGASGNTIYF
>-|-|TRBJ2-7|TRBV7-2
TGTGCCAGCAGCTTAAATAGCGGTTTGGGGCCAGACGAGCAGTACTTC
CASSLNSGLGPDEQYF
>-|TRBD2|TRBJ2-3|TRBV5-1
TGCGCCAGCAGCTTGTACACTAGCGGGAGCACAGATACGCAGTATTTT
CASSLYTSGSTDTQYF
>-|-|TRBJ2-5|TRBV5-1
TGCGCCAGCAGCGTGGCGGCGGTGGGGTCACAAGAGACCCAGTACTTC
CASSVAAVGSQETQYF
>-|-|TRBJ2-2|TRBV9
TGTGCCAGCAGCGTAGTCCCCTTAGGGACCGGGGAGCTGTTTTTT
CASSVVPLGTGELFF
>once|TRBD1|TRBJ2-7|TRBV10-3
TGTGCCATCAGTGAGGGGACAGGGGAGCAAAACGAGCAGTACTTC
CAISEGTGEQNEQYF